This T cell receptor beta chain was identified in a study of blood T cell repertoires in COVID-19. In the study overall: Samples representing acute and convalescent COVID-19 were sourced from the United States, Italy and Spain. PBMCs, B-cell-depleted T cells, or T cells were the source of the cDNA or gDNA that made up the material.

As originally analysed: Amplification with reference gene primers provided the estimates of nucleated cell counts. TCRdb keeps only in-frame clones here, not all; method: immunoSEQ multiplex PCR. V and J calls and clone size are those listed in that table; D and trimming were worked out from the DNA. The data contain 200,000 to 250,000 clones, approximately 85% of them singletons. V dropped 4 bases and J dropped 3; count of bases not matched to a gene: 1. This CDR3 has 14 residues. Germline CDR1 SGHTA, CDR2 FQGTGA. One Seattle source followed patients from active infection through their disease course.

The V call is TRBV7-3, the J call TRBJ2-1, with TRBD2 identical over 9 bases. The TCR comes from a woman in her 70s with COVID-19, enrolled during active disease. Specimen: peripheral blood. In DNA form, the CDR3 reads TGTGCCAGCAGCTCTAGCGGGGTCTACAATGAGCAGTTCTTC. This translates into CASSSSGVYNEQFF.